This TCR beta chain was identified during a study of OX40 agonist ivuxolimab in advanced cancers. Study at large: Those treated in dose escalation had hepatocellular carcinoma, melanoma, renal cell cancer or head and neck cancer. At 65% to 85% male, the cohort had a mean age of 60 years, ranging from roughly 23 to 80.

Germline V lookup: CDR1 MNHEY, CDR2 SMNVEV (reference sequence). This CDR3 comprises 11 residues. V was clipped by 6 bases and J by 2 bases, with 4 bases between them. As concerns this clone: What it binds is not known.

Individuals having autoimmune disease history or systemic immunosuppression were not enrolled. Measured with immunoSEQ multiplex PCR; TCRdb has only the in-frame clones, and not every one. This table has about 66,000 clones, around 83% appearing once. Findings of the study overall: CD4+ and CD8+ blood T cells expanded clonally by week 6 at 0.1 to 3.0 mg/kg.

The origin of this receptor is an adult with an advanced solid tumor such as melanoma, head and neck, liver or kidney cancer. The rearrangement joins TRBV27 to TRBJ2-5, with no clear D. This material consisted of CD4+ or CD8+ T cells sorted from blood, taken in a trial of the OX40 agonist ivuxolimab. This chain's CDR3 is CASRKQETQYF. The CDR3 DNA reads as TGTGCCAGCAGGAAGCAAGAGACCCAGTACTTC.